The 31 T cell receptor beta chains in this list originate from one sample, sequenced in a study of cytomegalovirus exposure and HLA in healthy donors. The PCR had 60 Vbeta and 13 Jbeta primers. Only in-frame clones appear in the TCRdb table, and some are missing; sequencing was by immunoSEQ multiplex PCR. The table lists some 97,000 clones, under 80% of them singletons, with 3% to 4% in the top ten. Sequenced input: PBMCs. These receptors all stem from a woman between 45 and 60 years old in good health and CMV-seropositive.

This clone has just a few counts. CDR3 region: CAWSPWTGTYEQYF. The CDR3 coding sequence is TGTGCCTGGAGTCCATGGACAGGCACCTACGAGCAGTACTTC. This chain joins TRBV30 and TRBJ2-7, with 7 bases matching TRBD1. The V segment lost 2 bases and the J segment 2 bases; nucleotides outside the gene matches: 6. The CDR3 contains 14 residues. CDR1 and CDR2 (germline): GTSNPN, SVGIG (reference sequence).

In its sample, this clone was seen once. V usage is TRBV14 and J usage is TRBJ1-6; 11 bases are a match to TRBD1. The junction had 4 bases not matched to a gene; V was cut back by 3 bases and J by 9 bases. There are 15 residues in the CDR3. Germline CDR1 reads SGHDN; CDR2 reads FVKESK. The CDR3 sequence is CASSQTGTGGSPLHF. Here the CDR3 DNA reads TGTGCCAGCAGCCAGACCGGGACAGGGGGTTCACCCCTCCACTTT.

This chain links TRBV9 with TRBJ2-1; 16 nucleotides line up with TRBD2. The junction had 11 bases not matched to a gene; V was cut back by 2 bases and J by 0 bases. The CDR3 is 21 amino acids. Looked up from germline, CDR1 is SGDLS and CDR2 is YYNGEE. The CDR3 DNA follows: TGTGCCAGCAGCGTCCGCGGGACTAGCGGGGGGGATCCGACCTCCTACAATGAGCAGTTCTTC. It codes for CASSVRGTSGGDPTSYNEQFF.

This chain uses TRBV27 with TRBJ2-7; D might be TRBD1 (6 bases). The CDR3 spans 12 residues. Trimming removed 6 bases from V and 9 bases from J, with 15 bases in between. The V gene's germline CDR1 is MNHEY and CDR2 SMNVEV (reference sequence). CDR3 in DNA: TGTGCCAGCAGCCCCTTACAGGGTCGGCAGTACTTC. Amino acid sequence: CASSPLQGRQYF.

This clone was detected only once. V is TRBV9 and J is TRBJ2-1, with a tentative D call TRBD1 (5 bases). CDR1 and CDR2 from the germline V gene are SGDLS and YYNGEE. The V end was cut by 0 bases, the J end by 4 bases, with 8 bases between. The CDR3 consists of 14 residues. The CDR3 sequence: CASSVGQPYNEQFF. CDR3 bases: TGTGCCAGCAGCGTAGGACAGCCGTACAATGAGCAGTTCTTC.

This chain connects TRBV9 to TRBJ2-7, with TRBD2 as a possible D gene (6 bases). The germline gives CDR1 SGDLS, CDR2 YYNGEE. V shed 4 bases and J shed 2 bases, with 25 bases lying between them. The CDR3 sequence is 18 residues long. The CDR3 region is CASSLTGIPGTGTYEQYF. The CDR3 DNA is TGTGCCAGCAGCCTAACCGGGATACCCGGGACTGGAACCTACGAGCAGTACTTC.

This chain links TRBV29-1 with TRBJ1-1; TRBD1 matches at 7 bases. With V trimmed by 6 bases and J by 5 bases, 12 bases remained unmatched. The CDR3 length is 14 residues. Per the germline V gene, CDR1 is SQVTM and CDR2 is ANQGSEA. The CDR3 reads CSVLEQGLRTEAFF. CDR3 nucleotide sequence: TGCAGCGTACTAGAACAGGGGTTGAGGACTGAAGCTTTCTTT.

The gene calls are TRBV5-4 and TRBJ2-7; D not certain. This CDR3 contains 15 residues. Per germline, CDR1 SGHNT and CDR2 YYREEE (reference sequence). The ends were cut back, 4 bases at V and 1 base at J, with 15 bases in the middle. DNA for the CDR3: TGTGCCAGCAGCCCGGATGCGGATTTGTCCTACGAGCAGTACTTC. This sequence encodes CASSPDADLSYEQYF.

CDR3 DNA: TGTGCCAGCAGCTTAGGGCAGGGCGGCACTGAAGCTTTCTTT. Protein product: CASSLGQGGTEAFF. The chain combines TRBV11-2 with TRBJ1-1; weak D call: TRBD1 (5 bases). The V end lost 1 base, the J end lost 4 bases, and 10 bases lay between the germline ends. The germline CDR1 and CDR2 sequences are SGHAT and FQNNGV. This CDR3 is 14 amino acids long.

The table lists this clone with a count of one. V gene TRBV30 combines with J gene TRBJ1-5; the match to TRBD1 covers 8 bases. Losses at the gene ends were 5 bases for V and 0 bases for J; bases not matched to a gene: 6. CDR3 length equals 15 residues. The germline V gene encodes CDR1 GTSNPN and CDR2 SVGIG (reference sequence). CDR3 nucleotides: TGTGCCTGGGGGACAGGAGATAATAGCAATCAGCCCCAGCATTTT. Protein: CAWGTGDNSNQPQHF.

The chain links TRBV7-6 to TRBJ2-2, with 13 bases aligning to TRBD2. Germline V gene sequence: CDR1 SGHVS, CDR2 FNYEAQ. This CDR3 has 16 amino acids. The V segment lost 6 bases and the J segment 5 bases; nucleotides outside the gene matches: 6. The CDR3 protein is CASSRTSGSRTGELFF. The DNA for the CDR3 is TGTGCCAGCAGTCGGACTAGCGGGAGTAGGACCGGGGAGCTGTTTTTT.

This clone was counted a few times. This sample includes further DNA sequences coding for the same CDR3. V usage is TRBV30 and J usage is TRBJ1-5, with D tentatively TRBD1 (5 bases). Germline CDR1 reads GTSNPN; CDR2 reads SVGIG (reference sequence). The CDR3 is 13 amino acids. V lost 0 bases and J lost 5, with 8 bases in between. The CDR3 here is CAWSVGEYQPQHF. The CDR3 DNA sequence: TGTGCCTGGAGTGTAGGGGAATATCAGCCCCAGCATTTT.

The V and J genes are TRBV15 and TRBJ1-2, with 7 bases fitting TRBD1. This CDR3 has 13 residues. CDR1 and CDR2 from the germline V gene are LNHNV and YYDKDF (reference sequence). The ends lost 8 bases at V and 7 bases at J; junction bases unmatched: 10. The CDR3 DNA reads as TGTGCCACCGCCGCGACAGGGCCCAGTGGCTACACCTTC. Its protein is CATAATGPSGYTF.

J is TRBJ1-1 and V is TRBV18; no firm D call. V lost 6 bases and J lost 0, with 11 bases in between. CDR3 size: 14 residues. Germline CDR1 reads KGHSH; CDR2 reads LQKENI. The chain's CDR3 is CASSYERMNTEAFF. In DNA form, the CDR3 reads TGTGCCAGCTCCTATGAGCGCATGAACACTGAAGCTTTCTTT.

The V call is TRBV6-5, the J call TRBJ1-1; the D is unclear. This CDR3 contains 12 residues. V gave up 8 bases and J gave up 5 bases, with 12 bases separating them. The germline V gene encodes CDR1 MNHEY and CDR2 SVGAGI. The CDR3 DNA follows: TGTGCCAGCGTAAAGGAGGGAACTGAAGCTTTCTTT. Translating it yields CASVKEGTEAFF.

The CDR3 reads CSVEDSGRGVGKTQYF. Here the CDR3 DNA reads TGCAGCGTTGAAGATTCCGGCAGGGGAGTAGGAAAGACCCAGTACTTC. The genes are TRBV29-1 and TRBJ2-5; the D gene is possibly TRBD1 (6 bases). Germline V gives CDR1 SQVTM, CDR2 ANQGSEA. Trimming cost V 0 bases and J 6 bases, with 20 bases left between them. The CDR3 totals 16 residues.

The chain recombines TRBV7-6 with TRBJ2-1; the D gene is possibly TRBD2 (6 bases). In germline, CDR1 is SGHVS, CDR2 FNYEAQ. The CDR3 is 13 amino acids. V lost 4 bases and J 12 bases, leaving 16 bases between the germline ends. The CDR3, as DNA: TGTGCCAGCAGCTATTTAGACGGAGCGGGGCAGTTCTTC. Protein sequence: CASSYLDGAGQFF.

This clone has just a few counts. The chain is built from TRBV9 and TRBJ2-7, with TRBD2 identical over 11 bases. In germline, CDR1 is SGDLS, CDR2 YYNGEE. Losses at the gene ends were 3 bases for V and 3 bases for J; bases not matched to a gene: 2. CDR3 length: 14 residues. The CDR3 sequence is CASSEGLAGYEQYF. In nucleotides, the CDR3 is TGTGCCAGCAGCGAAGGACTAGCGGGCTACGAGCAGTACTTC.

This chain's CDR3 is CASSVEGGGRINTEAFF. Written as DNA, the CDR3 is TGTGCCAGCAGCGTAGAGGGGGGAGGGAGGATAAACACTGAAGCTTTCTTT. V is TRBV9 and J is TRBJ1-1, with D maybe TRBD1 (6 bases). There are 17 residues in the CDR3. V shed 0 bases and J shed 2 bases, with 17 bases lying between them. Germline V gene lookup returns CDR1 SGDLS and CDR2 YYNGEE.

The V gene is TRBV6-1, the J gene TRBJ1-1; 7 bases match TRBD1. CDR1 is MNHNS and CDR2 is SASEGT in the germline V gene. This CDR3 has 12 residues. The ends lost 6 bases at V and 7 bases at J; junction bases unmatched: 5. The CDR3 spells CASSWTGLEAFF. The CDR3, as DNA: TGTGCCAGCAGCTGGACAGGCCTTGAAGCTTTCTTT.

The chain uses TRBV7-8 and TRBJ1-2, with 7 bases fitting TRBD1. The CDR3 covers 15 residues. With 0 bases clipped from V and 8 bases from J, the junction kept 9 bases outside the gene matches. Looked up from germline, CDR1 is SGHVS and CDR2 is FQNEAQ. Written as DNA, the CDR3 is TGTGCCAGCAGCTTAGCGCATCGACAGGGAAACGGCTACACCTTC. Its translation: CASSLAHRQGNGYTF. Based on the CDR3 plus reference TRBV7-8 and TRBJ1-2, the full variable domain is GAGVSQSPRYKVAKRGQDVALRCDPISGHVSLFWYQQALGQGPEFLTYFQNEAQLDKSGLPSDRFFAERPEGSVSTLKIQRTQQEDSAVYLCASSLAHRQGNGYTFGSGTRLTVV.

The V and J genes are TRBV7-3 and TRBJ2-1, with TRBD2 identical over 9 bases. The CDR3 runs 18 residues. Germline values: CDR1 SGHTA, CDR2 FQGTGA. V was pared by 0 bases and J by 8 bases, with 14 bases of the junction left unmatched. Written as DNA, the CDR3 is TGTGCCAGCAGCTTAACCCCTGGCGCGGGAGGGCCTTGGGATGAGCAGTTCTTC. Translating gives CASSLTPGAGGPWDEQFF.

The V and J genes are TRBV5-6 and TRBJ2-1; TRBD2 matches 14 bases. CDR3 length: 15 residues. The junction had 6 bases not matched to a gene; V was cut back by 4 bases and J by 9 bases. The germline gives CDR1 SGHDT, CDR2 YYEEEE. The CDR3 sequence: CASSRGLAGGTEQFF. Here the CDR3 DNA reads TGTGCCAGCAGCCGAGGACTAGCGGGAGGCACTGAGCAGTTCTTC.

This rearrangement joins TRBV19 to TRBJ1-4, with 9 bases aligning to TRBD1. Germline lookup yields CDR1 LNHDA and CDR2 SQIVND (reference sequence). V shed 6 bases and J 3 bases; nucleotides not matched to a gene: 5. The CDR3 is 15 residues long. This chain's CDR3 is CASSGQGRSNEKLFF. CDR3 coding DNA: TGTGCCAGTAGCGGACAGGGGCGGTCTAATGAAAAACTGTTTTTT.

This chain connects TRBV30 to TRBJ2-7; 7 bases are shared with TRBD1. This CDR3 region has 13 residues. CDR1 and CDR2 from the germline V gene are GTSNPN and SVGIG (reference sequence). V lost 3 bases to trimming and J lost 7 bases; unmatched junction nucleotides: 9. DNA of the CDR3: TGTGCCTGGAGACAGGGGACCTTCGGGGAGCAGTACTTC. It specifies CAWRQGTFGEQYF.

The DNA of the CDR3 is TGTGCCAGCAGCGGGACAGGGGGTCCTATTAGTGGCTACACCTTC. Translating gives CASSGTGGPISGYTF. V and J are TRBV6-1 and TRBJ1-2, with TRBD1 matching over 11 bases. J lost 7 bases, V lost 6 bases, and 10 bases had no gene match. The CDR3 has 15 amino acids. From germline, CDR1 is MNHNS and CDR2 SASEGT.

The rearrangement links TRBV7-9 to TRBJ1-2, with a tentative D call TRBD1 (5 bases). V was pared by 4 bases and J by 4 bases, with 10 bases between. Germline V gene sequence: CDR1 SEHNR, CDR2 FQNEAQ (reference sequence). This CDR3 is built from 13 residues. Here the CDR3 DNA reads TGTGCCAGCAGCTCATGGGGCGGCTATGGCTACACCTTC. Translated: CASSSWGGYGYTF. Variable domain in full (rest from reference TRBV7-9 and TRBJ1-2): DTGVSQNPRHKITKRGQNVTFRCDPISEHNRLYWYRQTLGQGPEFLTYFQNEAQLEKSRLLSDRFSAERPKGSFSTLEIQRTEQGDSAMYLCASSSWGGYGYTFGSGTRLTVV.

V gene TRBV2 combines with J gene TRBJ1-6; unclear D gene. V lost 6 bases and J lost 0, with 15 bases in between. From germline, CDR1 is SNHLY and CDR2 FYNNEI. The CDR3 covers 17 residues. DNA of the CDR3: TGTGCCAGCAGCACCCTAGACCCGACCTCCTATAATTCACCCCTCCACTTT. It codes for CASSTLDPTSYNSPLHF.

The V and J genes are TRBV18 and TRBJ2-5; TRBD1 matches 10 bases. Germline trimming cut 5 bases from V and 2 bases from J; bases unmatched to any gene: 5. The germline gives CDR1 KGHSH, CDR2 LQKENI. CDR3 length: 15 amino acids. The CDR3 DNA follows: TGTGCCAGCTCATACGACAGGGGGCGACAAGAGACCCAGTACTTC. Residues: CASSYDRGRQETQYF.

In its sample, this clone was seen a few times. This chain links TRBV6-1 with TRBJ2-2, with D tentatively TRBD2 (6 bases). The CDR3 is made up of 15 amino acids. In germline, CDR1 is MNHNS, CDR2 SASEGT. V lost 2 bases, J lost 8 bases, and 15 bases lay in between. CDR3 DNA: TGTGCCAGCAGTGAATTAAGGACCGGGGGTGGGGAGCTGTTTTTT. This gives the protein CASSELRTGGGELFF.

The V and J genes are TRBV29-1 and TRBJ2-1; 7 bases agree with TRBD2. The CDR3 loop spans 14 amino acids. The germline gives CDR1 SQVTM, CDR2 ANQGSEA. V lost 7 bases and J lost 6; bases outside the gene matches: 12. The CDR3 nucleotides read TGCAGCGCCGAAGGGGCGGGAGAAGCCAATGAGCAGTTCTTC. Its protein is CSAEGAGEANEQFF.